This entry lists 26 T cell receptor beta chains sequenced from one sample in a study of blood T cell repertoires in COVID-19. Generated by immunoSEQ multiplex PCR, the TCRdb table keeps only in-frame clones and is missing some. The sample has almost 200,000 clones, roughly 77% seen once. The sequencing input was peripheral blood. These receptors originate from a woman aged 40 to 50 with COVID-19, enrolled during active disease.

V is TRBV5-6 and J is TRBJ1-2; TRBD1 matches 9 bases. V trimming: 2 bases; J trimming: 4 bases; junction bases outside the gene matches: 6. CDR1 and CDR2 from the germline V gene are SGHDT and YYEEEE. The CDR3 sequence is 15 residues long. The DNA of the CDR3 is TGTGCCAGCAGCTTACAGGGGGCGCGGGGCTATGGCTACACCTTC. Translation gives CASSLQGARGYGYTF.

The chain carries TRBV29-1 and TRBJ2-1; 9 bases align to TRBD2. J was trimmed by 5 bases and V by 7 bases; bases with no gene match: 12. The CDR3 spans 15 residues. Per germline, CDR1 SQVTM and CDR2 ANQGSEA. CDR3 nucleotides: TGCAGCGCCGACCCGACTAGCGGCCTCCACAATGAGCAGTTCTTC. It codes for CSADPTSGLHNEQFF.

This clone was recorded once. V gene TRBV9 combines with J gene TRBJ1-5, with D perhaps TRBD1 (5 bases). Trimming removed 3 bases from V and 5 bases from J, with 15 bases in between. This CDR3 contains 15 residues. The germline CDR1 and CDR2 sequences are SGDLS and YYNGEE. CDR3 DNA sequence: TGTGCCAGCAGCGGCGACAGTACCATGGATCAGCCCCAGCATTTT. Its protein is CASSGDSTMDQPQHF.

This clone was recorded once. The rearrangement uses TRBV5-1 and TRBJ2-7; 7 nucleotides match TRBD1. Per germline, CDR1 SGHRS and CDR2 YFSETQ. J lost 5 bases, V lost 3 bases, and 11 bases had no gene match. CDR3 length: 15 amino acids. In DNA, the CDR3 is TGCGCCAGCAGCTCGGGACAGCGAGGTAGCGACGAGCAGTACTTC. Amino acid sequence: CASSSGQRGSDEQYF. Variable domain in full (rest from reference TRBV5-1 and TRBJ2-7): KAGVTQTPRYLIKTRGQQVTLSCSPISGHRSVSWYQQTPGQGLQFLFEYFSETQRNKGNFPGRFSGRQFSNSRSEMNVSTLELGDSALYLCASSSGQRGSDEQYFGPGTRLTVT.

The chain links TRBV6-6 to TRBJ2-6; a possible D gene is TRBD1 (6 bases). Trimming shortened V by 6 bases and J by 0 bases, and 12 bases separated the two germline ends. Per the germline V gene, CDR1 is MNHNY and CDR2 is SVGAGI (reference sequence). This CDR3 comprises 16 residues. In DNA form, the CDR3 reads TGTGCCAGCAGACGCAGGGGCGTCTCTGGGGCCAACGTCCTGACTTTC. Amino acid sequence: CASRRRGVSGANVLTF.

The chain has TRBV6-2 or TRBV6-3 and TRBJ2-5; 7 nucleotides match TRBD2. V was pared by 4 bases and J by 2 bases, with 10 bases of the junction left unmatched. The CDR3 runs to 16 residues. Germline CDR1 MNHEY, CDR2 SVGEGT. Here the CDR3 reads CASSFSSGFFQETQYF. CDR3 in DNA: TGTGCCAGCAGTTTCTCTAGCGGATTCTTTCAAGAGACCCAGTACTTC.

This chain connects TRBV25-1 to TRBJ1-6, with TRBD1 matching 9 bases. This CDR3 has 13 amino acids. J gave up 7 bases and V 8 bases, and 3 bases lay outside the gene matches. In germline, CDR1 is MGHDK, CDR2 SYGVNS. The CDR3 sequence: CASVGQGNSPLHF. Here the CDR3 DNA reads TGTGCCAGCGTGGGACAGGGAAATTCACCCCTCCACTTT. The complete variable domain, with remaining parts taken from reference TRBV25-1 and TRBJ1-6, reads EADIYQTPRYLVIGTGKKITLECSQTMGHDKMYWYQQDPGMELHLIHYSYGVNSTEKGDLSSESTVSRIRTEHFPLTLESARPSHTSQYLCASVGQGNSPLHFGNGTRLTVT.

To note about this clone: In the same sample, other DNA sequences code for this CDR3. The gene calls are TRBV6-5 and TRBJ1-1; 10 bases are shared with TRBD1. The CDR3 spans 14 residues. CDR1 is MNHEY and CDR2 is SVGAGI in the germline V gene. The V and J ends lost 8 bases and 2 bases, in that order; junction bases with no gene match: 5. CDR3 region: CASRRDRGNTEAFF. The CDR3, as DNA: TGTGCCAGCCGACGGGACAGGGGAAACACTGAAGCTTTCTTT.

The V and J genes are TRBV18 and TRBJ2-5; D might be TRBD1 (6 bases). V lost 3 bases and J 3 bases, leaving 17 bases between the germline ends. Germline lookup yields CDR1 KGHSH and CDR2 LQKENI. The CDR3 has 16 residues. The CDR3 DNA follows: TGTGCCAGCTCACCTCTCCGTTCAGGGGCCGAAGAGACCCAGTACTTC. Translated, it gives CASSPLRSGAEETQYF.

The chain employs TRBV15 and TRBJ1-2; a weak D match, TRBD1 (5 bases). The CDR3 covers 16 residues. Trimming took 1 base from V and 0 from J, leaving 12 bases between them. The germline gives CDR1 LNHNV, CDR2 YYDKDF (reference sequence). In DNA, the CDR3 is TGTGCCACCAGCAGAGCTGACAGTACAGCTAACTATGGCTACACCTTC. Translation gives CATSRADSTANYGYTF.

This clone was picked up one time. This CDR3 is CASSPTGDIGYGYTF. For the CDR3, the DNA is TGTGCCAGCAGCCCCACAGGGGACATAGGCTATGGCTACACCTTC. The V and J genes are TRBV11-2 and TRBJ1-2, with 7 bases fitting TRBD1. With 5 bases clipped from V and 4 bases from J, the junction kept 10 bases outside the gene matches. The germline V gene has CDR1 SGHAT and CDR2 FQNNGV. This CDR3 is built from 15 residues.

This clone appeared a few times. The V call is TRBV18, the J call TRBJ1-5; no firm D call. Germline V gives CDR1 KGHSH, CDR2 LQKENI. The CDR3 loop spans 14 amino acids. The V gene lost 5 bases and the J gene lost 6 bases, with 14 bases spanning the gap. This CDR3 is CASSAYEVSQPQHF. CDR3 DNA: TGTGCCAGCTCAGCCTATGAGGTCAGTCAGCCCCAGCATTTT.

The rearrangement uses TRBV6-5 and TRBJ1-1, with 9 bases that match TRBD1. The length of the CDR3 is 15 residues. Looked up from germline, CDR1 is MNHEY and CDR2 is SVGAGI. Trimming at V came to 7 bases and at J to 0 bases, leaving 6 bases not matched to a gene. The CDR3 nucleotides read TGTGCCAGCACCGACAGGGGGGTTTTGAACACTGAAGCTTTCTTT. Encoded protein: CASTDRGVLNTEAFF.

This clone was seen once. The chain combines TRBV5-1 with TRBJ2-3; 8 nucleotides agree with TRBD1. Germline V gene sequence: CDR1 SGHRS, CDR2 YFSETQ. Unmatched junction bases numbered 9, after V lost 4 bases and J lost 2 bases. This CDR3 comprises 16 residues. The CDR3 loop reads CASSPPRGRNTDTQYF. CDR3 in DNA: TGCGCCAGCAGCCCCCCCAGGGGGCGCAACACAGATACGCAGTATTTT.

This chain links TRBV2 with TRBJ2-7; 8 bases are shared with TRBD1. V lost 4 bases to trimming and J lost 2 bases; unmatched junction nucleotides: 4. Germline CDR1 is SNHLY and CDR2 is FYNNEI. There are 14 residues in the CDR3. CDR3 residues: CASSANRGAYEQYF. DNA of the CDR3: TGTGCCAGCAGTGCGAACAGGGGGGCCTACGAGCAGTACTTC.

The V call is TRBV15, the J call TRBJ1-6; 8 bases agree with TRBD1. The germline gives CDR1 LNHNV, CDR2 YYDKDF (reference sequence). The CDR3 has 16 amino acids. Unmatched junction bases numbered 8, after V lost 1 base and J lost 9 bases. CDR3 nucleotides: TGTGCCACCAGCAGAGCCTTTGGACAGGGAGGTTCACCCCTCCACTTT. The encoded protein is CATSRAFGQGGSPLHF. Using reference TRBV15 and TRBJ1-6 for the parts outside the CDR3, the full variable domain is DAMVIQNPRYQVTQFGKPVTLSCSQTLNHNVMYWYQQKSSQAPKLLFHYYDKDFNNEADTPDNFQSRRPNTSFCFLDIRSPGLGDTAMYLCATSRAFGQGGSPLHFGNGTRLTVT.

The rearrangement links TRBV29-1 to TRBJ1-1; D unclear. Trimming removed 5 bases at V and 3 bases at J, with 16 bases between. Per the germline V gene, CDR1 is SQVTM and CDR2 is ANQGSEA. There are 14 residues in the CDR3. CDR3 bases: TGCAGCGTTCGAGTCCGCGGGTGGGACACTGAAGCTTTCTTT. This sequence encodes CSVRVRGWDTEAFF.

This chain connects TRBV9 to TRBJ2-1; 9 bases map to TRBD2. The germline CDR1 and CDR2 sequences are SGDLS and YYNGEE. V lost 4 bases and J lost 5; bases outside the gene matches: 10. CDR3 length: 16 amino acids. The CDR3 DNA is TGTGCCAGCAGCCCGCGGGTGCGGGGGGGCAACAATGAGCAGTTCTTC. Its translation is CASSPRVRGGNNEQFF.

This clone came up a few times. The chain joins TRBV2 to TRBJ1-2; D possibly corresponds to TRBD1 (6 bases). The CDR3 runs to 13 residues. Germline-derived CDR1 and CDR2 are SNHLY and FYNNEI. Trimming shortened V by 4 bases and J by 8 bases, and 14 bases separated the two germline ends. In DNA, the CDR3 is TGTGCCAGCAGTGTTACCGGGGGGCTGGGCTACACCTTC. This encodes CASSVTGGLGYTF.

V and J are TRBV28 and TRBJ2-1; D ambiguous. This CDR3 is 12 amino acids long. V dropped 8 bases and J dropped 0 bases, with 5 bases sitting between them. Germline V gives CDR1 MDHEN, CDR2 SYDVKM. CDR3 sequence (DNA): TGTGCCAGCGTCGGCTCCTACAATGAGCAGTTCTTC. It encodes CASVGSYNEQFF.

V and J are TRBV11-2 and TRBJ1-1; perhaps TRBD1 as D (6 bases). The germline CDR1 and CDR2 sequences are SGHAT and FQNNGV. Trimming removed 5 bases at V and 0 bases at J, with 19 bases between. The CDR3 extends over 17 amino acids. The CDR3 nucleotides are TGTGCCAGCAGCCGAAAAACACAGGGAGAGATGAACACTGAAGCTTTCTTT. Its translation: CASSRKTQGEMNTEAFF. Drawing the rest from reference TRBV11-2 and TRBJ1-1, the complete variable domain is EAGVAQSPRYKIIEKRQSVAFWCNPISGHATLYWYQQILGQGPKLLIQFQNNGVVDDSQLPKDRFSAERLKGVDSTLKIQPAKLEDSAVYLCASSRKTQGEMNTEAFFGQGTRLTVV.

V and J are TRBV6-5 and TRBJ1-5; D may be TRBD1 (6 bases). V lost 8 bases to trimming and J lost 9 bases, with 14 bases between them. In germline, CDR1 is MNHEY, CDR2 SVGAGI. This CDR3 contains 12 residues. CDR3 DNA sequence: TGTGCCAGCTCCCAGGGGTTTTCGCCCCAGCATTTT. Translation gives CASSQGFSPQHF.

J is TRBJ2-4 and V is TRBV4-2; D uncertain. The CDR3 is 14 residues long. V was clipped by 0 bases and J by 8 bases, with 11 bases between them. The germline CDR1 and CDR2 sequences are LGHNA and YNFKEQ. In nucleotides, the CDR3 is TGTGCCAGCAGCCAAGAGAAGCGCAGCGACATTCAGTACTTC. It codes for CASSQEKRSDIQYF.

A single count supports this clone. The CDR3 DNA reads TGTGCCAGCAGTCCGACAGGGGGCAATTGGAACACCATATATTTT. Translation: CASSPTGGNWNTIYF. The chain uses TRBV25-1 and TRBJ1-3, with 10 bases fitting TRBD1. With 5 bases clipped from V and 7 bases from J, the junction kept 8 bases outside the gene matches. The CDR3 extends over 15 amino acids. CDR1 and CDR2 from the germline V gene are MGHDK and SYGVNS.

J is TRBJ1-1 and V is TRBV6-5; tentatively, D is TRBD1 (5 bases). Trimming removed 5 bases at V and 5 bases at J, with 12 bases between. Per germline, CDR1 MNHEY and CDR2 SVGAGI. The CDR3 loop spans 13 amino acids. The CDR3 DNA follows: TGTGCCAGCAGTCCCCAGGGAAAGACTGAAGCTTTCTTT. Translation: CASSPQGKTEAFF.

This chain connects TRBV18 to TRBJ1-1; D is ambiguous. From germline, CDR1 is KGHSH and CDR2 LQKENI. Trimming left V 5 bases short and J 4 bases short, with 8 bases between. The CDR3 extends over 12 amino acids. The CDR3, as DNA: TGTGCCAGCTCAATAGAGCGCACTGAAGCTTTCTTT. Its translation is CASSIERTEAFF.